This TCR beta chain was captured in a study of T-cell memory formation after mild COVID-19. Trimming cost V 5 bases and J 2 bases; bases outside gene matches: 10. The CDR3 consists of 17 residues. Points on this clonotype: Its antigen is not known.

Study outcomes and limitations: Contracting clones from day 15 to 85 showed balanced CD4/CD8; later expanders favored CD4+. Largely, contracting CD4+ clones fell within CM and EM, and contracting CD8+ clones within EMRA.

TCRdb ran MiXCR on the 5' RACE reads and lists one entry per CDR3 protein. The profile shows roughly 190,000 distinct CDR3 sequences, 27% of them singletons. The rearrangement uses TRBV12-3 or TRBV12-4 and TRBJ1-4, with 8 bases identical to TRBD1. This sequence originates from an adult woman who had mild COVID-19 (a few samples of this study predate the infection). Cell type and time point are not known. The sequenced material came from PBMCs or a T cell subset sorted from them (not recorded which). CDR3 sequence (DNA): TGTGCCAGCAGTAGGGACAGGTTTCTATCGACTAATGAAAAACTGTTTTTT. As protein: CASSRDRFLSTNEKLFF.